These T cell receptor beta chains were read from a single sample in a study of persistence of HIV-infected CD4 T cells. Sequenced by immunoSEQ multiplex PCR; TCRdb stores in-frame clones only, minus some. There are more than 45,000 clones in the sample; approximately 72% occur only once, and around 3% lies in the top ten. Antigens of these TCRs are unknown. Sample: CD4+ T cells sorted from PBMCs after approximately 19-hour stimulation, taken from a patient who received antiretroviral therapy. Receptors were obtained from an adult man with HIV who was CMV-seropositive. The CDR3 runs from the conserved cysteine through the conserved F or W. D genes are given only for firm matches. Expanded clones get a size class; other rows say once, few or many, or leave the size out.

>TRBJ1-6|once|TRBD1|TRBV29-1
CSVRDSKNSPLHF
TGCAGCGTAAGGGACAGCAAGAATTCACCCCTCCACTTT
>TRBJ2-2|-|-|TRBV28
CASSSLSEKNTGELFF
TGTGCCAGCAGTTCCCTTAGCGAGAAAAACACCGGGGAGCTGTTTTTT
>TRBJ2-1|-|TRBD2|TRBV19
CASSLRTSIHNEQFF
TGTGCCAGTAGTCTACGGACTAGTATCCACAATGAGCAGTTCTTC
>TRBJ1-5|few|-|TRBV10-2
CASRGSNQPQHF
TGCGCCAGCAGGGGCAGCAATCAGCCCCAGCATTTT
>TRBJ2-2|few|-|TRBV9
CASSVADRRGLFF
TGTGCCAGCAGCGTAGCGGACAGACGGGGGCTGTTTTTT
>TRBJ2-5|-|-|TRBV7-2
CASSSIGAVDETQYF
TGTGCCAGCAGCTCCATCGGTGCCGTTGACGAGACCCAGTACTTC
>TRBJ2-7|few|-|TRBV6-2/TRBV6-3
CASSYRATPSSYEQYF
TGTGCCAGCAGTTACCGGGCTACACCTAGCTCCTACGAGCAGTACTTC
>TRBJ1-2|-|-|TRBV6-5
CASSYGNSGGGYTF
TGTGCCAGCAGTTACGGGAATTCTGGGGGGGGCTACACCTTC
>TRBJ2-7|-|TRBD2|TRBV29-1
CSVGLAGSYEQYF
TGCAGCGTTGGACTAGCGGGATCCTACGAGCAGTACTTC
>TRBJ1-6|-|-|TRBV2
CASRRTVSNSPLHF
TGTGCCAGCAGGAGGACAGTATCTAATTCACCCCTCCACTTT
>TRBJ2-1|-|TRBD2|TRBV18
CASSAIAGGGNEQFF
TGTGCCAGCTCAGCGATAGCGGGAGGAGGGAATGAGCAGTTCTTC
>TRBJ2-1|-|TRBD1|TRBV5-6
CASRAGTDYNEQFF
TGTGCCAGCAGAGCCGGGACAGACTACAATGAGCAGTTCTTC
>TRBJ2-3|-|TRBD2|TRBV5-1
CASSLAGSTDTQYF
TGCGCCAGCAGCTTAGCGGGAAGCACAGATACGCAGTATTTT
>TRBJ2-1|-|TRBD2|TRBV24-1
CATSGLAGVDEQFF
TGTGCCACCAGTGGTCTAGCGGGAGTTGATGAGCAGTTCTTC
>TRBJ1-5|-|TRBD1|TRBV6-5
CASSFSRQGNQPQHF
TGTGCCAGCAGTTTCTCTCGACAGGGAAATCAGCCCCAGCATTTT
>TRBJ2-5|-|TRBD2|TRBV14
CASSQLARASGREETQYF
TGTGCCAGCAGCCAACTCGCGAGGGCTAGCGGGAGAGAAGAGACCCAGTACTTC
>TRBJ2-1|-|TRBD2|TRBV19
CASISGSRNEQFF
TGTGCCAGTATAAGCGGGAGTCGAAATGAGCAGTTCTTC
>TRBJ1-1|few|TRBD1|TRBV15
CATSRAGPRGLTEAFF
TGTGCCACCAGCAGAGCCGGACCTAGGGGGCTCACTGAAGCTTTCTTT
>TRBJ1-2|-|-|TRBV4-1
CASSTRDKANYGYTF
TGCGCCAGCAGCACTCGGGACAAAGCTAACTATGGCTACACCTTC
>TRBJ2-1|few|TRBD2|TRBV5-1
CASTLGSSAGGLDEQFF
TGCGCCAGCACCCTGGGATCCAGCGCGGGAGGGTTGGATGAGCAGTTCTTC
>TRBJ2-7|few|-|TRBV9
CASSVEVGGYYEQYF
TGTGCCAGCAGCGTAGAAGTCGGCGGGTACTACGAGCAGTACTTC
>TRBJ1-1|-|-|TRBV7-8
CASSRGWGMNTEAFF
TGTGCCAGCAGCCGAGGGTGGGGTATGAACACTGAAGCTTTCTTT
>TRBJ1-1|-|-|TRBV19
CASSIPGVAEAFF
TGTGCCAGTAGTATTCCAGGGGTCGCTGAAGCTTTCTTT
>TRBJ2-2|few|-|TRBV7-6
CASSLATGGTGELFF
TGTGCCAGCAGCTTAGCGACTGGTGGAACCGGGGAGCTGTTTTTT
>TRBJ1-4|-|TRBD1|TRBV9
CASSVGAPGQVNEKLFF
TGTGCCAGCAGCGTAGGCGCCCCGGGACAGGTTAATGAAAAACTGTTTTTT